This is a list of T cell receptor beta chains from one sample in a study of cytomegalovirus exposure and HLA in healthy donors. Libraries were prepared by immunoSEQ multiplex PCR; TCRdb keeps only in-frame clonotypes and omits some of them. Of 150,000 to 200,000 clones detected, 75% to 85% appear once; the ten largest clones hold approximately 1.4%. Material for sequencing was PBMCs. The receptors originated from a man between 18 and 35 years old in good health and CMV-seronegative. CDR3s include the opening cysteine and the closing phenylalanine or tryptophan. D genes are given only for firm matches. Only some rows state a clone size, as once, few, many or a class for expanded clones.

V gene: TRBV11-2; J gene: TRBJ2-7; clone size: NA; D gene: TRBD1; CDR3 protein: CASSTNRDSSYEQYF; CDR3 DNA: TGTGCCAGCAGCACTAACAGGGACAGCTCCTACGAGCAGTACTTC
V gene: TRBV5-1; J gene: TRBJ2-5; clone size: NA; D gene: NA; CDR3 protein: CASSFGETQYF; CDR3 DNA: TGCGCCAGCAGCTTCGGGGAGACCCAGTACTTC
V gene: TRBV4-2; J gene: TRBJ2-1; clone size: NA; D gene: TRBD2; CDR3 protein: CASSQELLAGVEWTYNEQFF; CDR3 DNA: TGTGCCAGCAGCCAAGAACTACTAGCGGGAGTTGAATGGACCTACAATGAGCAGTTCTTC
V gene: TRBV6-1; J gene: TRBJ2-5; clone size: NA; D gene: TRBD2; CDR3 protein: CASSDGVSGGQETQYF; CDR3 DNA: TGTGCCAGCAGTGATGGGGTTAGCGGGGGCCAAGAGACCCAGTACTTC
V gene: TRBV12-5; J gene: TRBJ1-1; clone size: NA; D gene: NA; CDR3 protein: CASEGSGATEAFF; CDR3 DNA: TGTGCTAGTGAGGGGTCAGGGGCCACTGAAGCTTTCTTT
V gene: TRBV29-1; J gene: TRBJ2-5; clone size: NA; D gene: NA; CDR3 protein: CSARRGGETQYF; CDR3 DNA: TGCAGCGCCCGGAGGGGAGGCGAGACCCAGTACTTC
V gene: TRBV19; J gene: TRBJ2-3; clone size: NA; D gene: NA; CDR3 protein: CASSIARSTDTQYF; CDR3 DNA: TGTGCCAGTAGTATAGCTAGGAGCACAGATACGCAGTATTTT
V gene: TRBV6-6; J gene: TRBJ1-5; clone size: NA; D gene: TRBD1; CDR3 protein: CASSYRQGANNQPQHF; CDR3 DNA: TGTGCCAGCAGTTATAGACAGGGGGCGAACAATCAGCCCCAGCATTTT
V gene: TRBV6-1; J gene: TRBJ2-5; clone size: few; D gene: TRBD1; CDR3 protein: CASARSGGGRETQYF; CDR3 DNA: TGTGCCAGCGCCAGATCAGGGGGCGGCAGGGAGACCCAGTACTTC
V gene: TRBV5-1; J gene: TRBJ2-5; clone size: NA; D gene: NA; CDR3 protein: CASSFGGQETQHF; CDR3 DNA: TGCGCCAGCAGCTTTGGAGGGCAAGAGACCCAGCACTTC
V gene: TRBV7-2; J gene: TRBJ2-7; clone size: NA; D gene: NA; CDR3 protein: CASSLAVGSPLSYEQYF; CDR3 DNA: TGTGCCAGCAGCTTAGCGGTTGGTAGCCCTCTCTCCTACGAGCAGTACTTC
V gene: TRBV6-5; J gene: TRBJ2-3; clone size: NA; D gene: TRBD2; CDR3 protein: CASRDGRRGPDTQYF; CDR3 DNA: TGTGCCAGCAGGGACGGGAGGAGGGGTCCAGATACGCAGTATTTT
V gene: TRBV4-3; J gene: TRBJ2-5; clone size: NA; D gene: NA; CDR3 protein: CASSQDMGDRGNF; CDR3 DNA: TGCGCCAGCAGCCAAGATATGGGGGACCGCGGGAACTTC
V gene: TRBV27; J gene: TRBJ2-3; clone size: NA; D gene: NA; CDR3 protein: CARSYRASTDTQYF; CDR3 DNA: TGTGCCCGCTCTTACAGGGCTAGCACAGATACGCAGTATTTT
V gene: TRBV6-1; J gene: TRBJ2-5; clone size: NA; D gene: NA; CDR3 protein: CASSEASGSGAQYF; CDR3 DNA: TGTGCCAGCAGTGAAGCCTCCGGATCAGGGGCGCAGTACTTC
V gene: TRBV13; J gene: TRBJ2-3; clone size: NA; D gene: TRBD2; CDR3 protein: CATGLAGADTQYF; CDR3 DNA: TGTGCCACAGGACTAGCGGGGGCAGATACGCAGTATTTT
V gene: TRBV5-1; J gene: TRBJ2-5; clone size: few; D gene: NA; CDR3 protein: CASSPGSNQETQYF; CDR3 DNA: TGCGCCAGCAGCCCCGGGAGTAACCAAGAGACCCAGTACTTC
V gene: TRBV7-8; J gene: TRBJ2-1; clone size: few; D gene: NA; CDR3 protein: CASSSAPRGSSYNEQFF; CDR3 DNA: TGTGCCAGCAGCAGCGCCCCTCGCGGAAGCTCCTACAATGAGCAGTTCTTC
V gene: TRBV5-1; J gene: TRBJ2-3; clone size: NA; D gene: TRBD2; CDR3 protein: CASLPRAGGPSDTQYF; CDR3 DNA: TGCGCCAGCCTCCCCCGGGCGGGAGGGCCCTCAGATACGCAGTATTTT
V gene: TRBV7-6; J gene: TRBJ1-5; clone size: NA; D gene: NA; CDR3 protein: CASSSQGNQPQHF; CDR3 DNA: TGTGCCAGCAGCTCACAGGGAAATCAGCCCCAGCATTTT
V gene: TRBV5-8; J gene: TRBJ2-3; clone size: NA; D gene: TRBD2; CDR3 protein: CASSSGLAGGQGTQYF; CDR3 DNA: TGTGCCAGCAGTTCCGGACTAGCGGGGGGGCAGGGTACGCAGTATTTT
V gene: TRBV11-3; J gene: TRBJ1-1; clone size: NA; D gene: NA; CDR3 protein: CASSLSLDTEAFF; CDR3 DNA: TGTGCCAGCAGCTTATCTCTTGACACTGAAGCTTTCTTT
V gene: TRBV4-3; J gene: TRBJ1-1; clone size: NA; D gene: NA; CDR3 protein: CASSQDSYGEAFF; CDR3 DNA: TGCGCCAGCAGCCAAGATTCATACGGTGAAGCTTTCTTT
V gene: TRBV19; J gene: TRBJ1-3; clone size: few; D gene: NA; CDR3 protein: CASSIDRYSGNTIYF; CDR3 DNA: TGTGCCAGTAGTATAGACAGGTACTCTGGAAACACCATATATTTT
V gene: TRBV5-4; J gene: TRBJ2-5; clone size: NA; D gene: TRBD1; CDR3 protein: CASSSVPGQGIQETQYF; CDR3 DNA: TGTGCCAGCAGCTCCGTTCCGGGACAGGGGATACAAGAGACCCAGTACTTC
V gene: TRBV14; J gene: TRBJ2-5; clone size: once; D gene: NA; CDR3 protein: CASSQTGARETQYF; CDR3 DNA: TGTGCCAGCAGCCAAACTGGCGCGAGGGAGACCCAGTACTTC
V gene: TRBV7-9; J gene: TRBJ2-7; clone size: NA; D gene: NA; CDR3 protein: CASSPVPSTTEQYF; CDR3 DNA: TGTGCCAGCAGCCCCGTTCCTAGCACGACCGAGCAGTACTTC
V gene: TRBV2; J gene: TRBJ1-3; clone size: NA; D gene: TRBD1; CDR3 protein: CASSGDRASGNTIYF; CDR3 DNA: TGTGCCAGCAGTGGAGACAGGGCTTCTGGAAACACCATATATTTT
V gene: TRBV2; J gene: TRBJ2-7; clone size: NA; D gene: TRBD1; CDR3 protein: CASTPGQGDGEQYF; CDR3 DNA: TGTGCCAGCACCCCGGGACAGGGGGATGGGGAGCAGTACTTC
V gene: TRBV30; J gene: TRBJ2-1; clone size: few; D gene: NA; CDR3 protein: CAWSRTTGEQFF; CDR3 DNA: TGTGCCTGGAGTAGAACTACAGGAGAGCAGTTCTTC
V gene: TRBV4-1; J gene: TRBJ2-1; clone size: NA; D gene: TRBD2; CDR3 protein: CASSQGPGGDPEQFF; CDR3 DNA: TGCGCCAGCAGCCAAGGGCCGGGGGGGGACCCGGAGCAGTTCTTC
V gene: TRBV10-2; J gene: TRBJ1-1; clone size: NA; D gene: NA; CDR3 protein: CASSESSGNTEAFF; CDR3 DNA: TGCGCCAGCAGTGAGTCGTCAGGGAACACTGAAGCTTTCTTT
V gene: TRBV7-9; J gene: TRBJ2-2; clone size: NA; D gene: NA; CDR3 protein: CASSLITLGLTGELFF; CDR3 DNA: TGTGCCAGCAGCTTAATCACCCTAGGACTTACCGGGGAGCTGTTTTTT
V gene: TRBV28; J gene: TRBJ2-1; clone size: NA; D gene: NA; CDR3 protein: CASSSSDRNLNEQFF; CDR3 DNA: TGTGCCAGCAGTTCGTCCGATAGAAATCTCAATGAGCAGTTCTTC
V gene: TRBV7-2; J gene: TRBJ1-5; clone size: NA; D gene: NA; CDR3 protein: CASSPEFNQPQHF; CDR3 DNA: TGTGCCAGCAGCCCTGAGTTCAATCAGCCCCAGCATTTT
V gene: TRBV10-3; J gene: TRBJ2-1; clone size: NA; D gene: NA; CDR3 protein: CAISEFDEQFF; CDR3 DNA: TGCGCCATCAGTGAATTCGATGAGCAGTTCTTC
V gene: TRBV7-2; J gene: TRBJ2-7; clone size: NA; D gene: NA; CDR3 protein: CASSLSAGPPYEQYF; CDR3 DNA: TGTGCCAGCAGCTTATCCGCAGGGCCCCCCTACGAGCAGTACTTC
V gene: TRBV6-6; J gene: TRBJ1-1; clone size: NA; D gene: NA; CDR3 protein: CASRAGALNTEAFF; CDR3 DNA: TGTGCCAGCAGGGCAGGGGCTCTTAACACTGAAGCTTTCTTT
V gene: TRBV6-5; J gene: TRBJ1-2; clone size: NA; D gene: TRBD1; CDR3 protein: CASSLDNRGQGYTF; CDR3 DNA: TGTGCCAGCAGCTTAGATAACAGGGGGCAAGGCTACACCTTC
V gene: TRBV7-2; J gene: TRBJ2-5; clone size: NA; D gene: TRBD2; CDR3 protein: CASSLVPSGGLKETQYF; CDR3 DNA: TGTGCCAGCAGCTTAGTTCCTAGCGGGGGGCTCAAAGAGACCCAGTACTTC
V gene: TRBV10-3; J gene: TRBJ2-7; clone size: NA; D gene: TRBD1; CDR3 protein: CAISETGGEQYF; CDR3 DNA: TGTGCCATCAGTGAGACAGGGGGGGAGCAGTACTTC
V gene: TRBV2; J gene: TRBJ2-7; clone size: NA; D gene: NA; CDR3 protein: CASSVSSAYSYVQYF; CDR3 DNA: TGTGCCAGCAGTGTATCTAGCGCCTACTCCTACGTGCAGTACTTC
V gene: TRBV5-6; J gene: TRBJ1-3; clone size: few; D gene: NA; CDR3 protein: CASSLGSAGNTIYF; CDR3 DNA: TGTGCCAGCAGCTTGGGGTCGGCTGGAAACACCATATATTTT
V gene: TRBV18; J gene: TRBJ2-1; clone size: few; D gene: TRBD2; CDR3 protein: CASSPRTSGSSYNEQFF; CDR3 DNA: TGTGCCAGCTCACCAAGGACTAGCGGGAGCTCCTACAATGAGCAGTTCTTC
V gene: TRBV7-3; J gene: TRBJ2-1; clone size: few; D gene: NA; CDR3 protein: CASSEQGREQFF; CDR3 DNA: TGTGCCAGCAGCGAACAGGGCCGTGAGCAGTTCTTC
V gene: TRBV7-8; J gene: TRBJ2-4; clone size: once; D gene: TRBD1; CDR3 protein: CASSSRTGGASKNIQYF; CDR3 DNA: TGTGCCAGCAGCTCGCGGACAGGGGGCGCTTCCAAAAACATTCAGTACTTC
V gene: TRBV23-1; J gene: TRBJ2-3; clone size: NA; D gene: TRBD2; CDR3 protein: CASPRGSGSTDTQYF; CDR3 DNA: TGCGCCAGCCCTCGGGGTAGCGGGAGCACAGATACGCAGTATTTT
V gene: TRBV9; J gene: TRBJ2-3; clone size: few; D gene: NA; CDR3 protein: CASSPMVGGIDTQYF; CDR3 DNA: TGTGCCAGCAGCCCAATGGTAGGAGGCATTGATACGCAGTATTTT
V gene: TRBV7-6; J gene: TRBJ1-4; clone size: NA; D gene: NA; CDR3 protein: CASSLGDRWNEKLFF; CDR3 DNA: TGTGCCAGCAGCTTAGGAGACAGGTGGAATGAAAAACTGTTTTTT
V gene: TRBV7-2; J gene: TRBJ2-7; clone size: NA; D gene: TRBD1; CDR3 protein: CASSRGQGDYEQYF; CDR3 DNA: TGTGCCAGCAGCCGGGGACAGGGAGACTACGAGCAGTACTTC
V gene: TRBV6-5; J gene: TRBJ1-1; clone size: NA; D gene: NA; CDR3 protein: CASSYGRSMNTEAFF; CDR3 DNA: TGTGCCAGCAGTTACGGCCGATCGATGAACACTGAAGCTTTCTTT
V gene: TRBV11-2; J gene: TRBJ2-3; clone size: NA; D gene: TRBD2; CDR3 protein: CASSHTSGNTDTQYF; CDR3 DNA: TGTGCCAGCAGCCACACTAGCGGCAACACAGATACGCAGTATTTT
V gene: TRBV18; J gene: TRBJ2-7; clone size: once; D gene: TRBD2; CDR3 protein: CASSPASAGEQYF; CDR3 DNA: TGTGCCAGCTCACCAGCTTCAGCGGGGGAGCAGTACTTC
V gene: TRBV7-8; J gene: TRBJ2-5; clone size: once; D gene: NA; CDR3 protein: CASSYRRVAQETQYF; CDR3 DNA: TGTGCCAGCAGCTATCGGAGGGTGGCCCAAGAGACCCAGTACTTC
V gene: TRBV4-2; J gene: TRBJ2-1; clone size: NA; D gene: NA; CDR3 protein: CASSQDLARAYNEQFF; CDR3 DNA: TGTGCCAGCAGCCAGGATCTAGCGAGGGCCTACAATGAGCAGTTCTTC